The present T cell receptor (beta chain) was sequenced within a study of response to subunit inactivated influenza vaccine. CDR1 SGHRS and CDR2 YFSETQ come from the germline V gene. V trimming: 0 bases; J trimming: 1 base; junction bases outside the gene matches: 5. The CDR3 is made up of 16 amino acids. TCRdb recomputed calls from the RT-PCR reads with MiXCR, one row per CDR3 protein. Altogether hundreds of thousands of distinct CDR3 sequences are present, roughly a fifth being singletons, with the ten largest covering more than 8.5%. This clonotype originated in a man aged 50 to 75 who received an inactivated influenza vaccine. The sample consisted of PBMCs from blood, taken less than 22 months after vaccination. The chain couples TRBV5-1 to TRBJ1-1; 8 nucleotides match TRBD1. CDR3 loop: CASSLVQGAGNTEAFF. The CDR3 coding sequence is TGCGCCAGCAGCTTGGTGCAGGGGGCCGGGAACACTGAAGCTTTCTTT.